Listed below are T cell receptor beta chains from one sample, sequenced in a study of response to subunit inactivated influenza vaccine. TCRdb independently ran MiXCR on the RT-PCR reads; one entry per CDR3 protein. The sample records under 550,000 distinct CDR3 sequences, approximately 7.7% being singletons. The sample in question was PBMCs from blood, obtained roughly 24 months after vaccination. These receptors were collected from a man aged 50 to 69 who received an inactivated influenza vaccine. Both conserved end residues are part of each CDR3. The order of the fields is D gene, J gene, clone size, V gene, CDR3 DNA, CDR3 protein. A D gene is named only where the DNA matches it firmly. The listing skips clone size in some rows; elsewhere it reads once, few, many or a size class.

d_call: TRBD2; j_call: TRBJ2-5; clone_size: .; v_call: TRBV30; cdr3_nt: TGTGCCTGGCGGGCCTTCAGCGGGGGGGCCCAAGAGACCCAGTACTTC; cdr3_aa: CAWRAFSGGAQETQYF
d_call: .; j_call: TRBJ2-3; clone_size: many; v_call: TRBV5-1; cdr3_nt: TGCGCCAGCAGCTCGGATCTGGATACGCAGTATTTT; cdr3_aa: CASSSDLDTQYF
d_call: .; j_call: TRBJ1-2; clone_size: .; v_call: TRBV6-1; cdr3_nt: TGTGCCAGCAGTGAAGTAGGGTGGGGCTATGGCTACACCTTC; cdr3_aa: CASSEVGWGYGYTF
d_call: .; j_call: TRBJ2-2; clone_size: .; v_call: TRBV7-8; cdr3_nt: TGTGCCAGCAGCTCTAACCTATTCCCCGGGGAGCTGTTTTTT; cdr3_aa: CASSSNLFPGELFF
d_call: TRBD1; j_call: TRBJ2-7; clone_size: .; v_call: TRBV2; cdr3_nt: TGTGCCAGCAGTAGACAGGGGGCCGCCTACGAGCAGTACTTC; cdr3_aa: CASSRQGAAYEQYF
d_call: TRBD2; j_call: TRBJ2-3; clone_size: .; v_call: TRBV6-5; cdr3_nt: TGTGCCAGCAGTTACTCGGGGGTTAGACTAGCGGGAGCCACAGATACGCAGTATTTT; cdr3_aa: CASSYSGVRLAGATDTQYF
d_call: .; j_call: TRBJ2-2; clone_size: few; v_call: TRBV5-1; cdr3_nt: TGCGCCAGCAGCTTGGTGGGGAAGAACACCGGGGAGCTGTTTTTT; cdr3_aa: CASSLVGKNTGELFF
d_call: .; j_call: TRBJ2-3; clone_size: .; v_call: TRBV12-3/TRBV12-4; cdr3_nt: TGTGCCAGCAGCCCTTTCGGGGATGGGACCACAGATACGCAGTATTTT; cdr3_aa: CASSPFGDGTTDTQYF
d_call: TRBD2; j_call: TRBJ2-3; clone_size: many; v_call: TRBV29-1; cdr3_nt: TGCAGCGGGGGTGGCGGGAGGGCCCTAGGGACAGATACGCAGTATTTT; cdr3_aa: CSGGGGRALGTDTQYF
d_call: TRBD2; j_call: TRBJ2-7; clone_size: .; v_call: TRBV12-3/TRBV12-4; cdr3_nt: TGTGCCAGCAGTTCTTTCGGGACTAGCAGAGAAAATGAGCAGTACTTC; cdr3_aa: CASSSFGTSRENEQYF
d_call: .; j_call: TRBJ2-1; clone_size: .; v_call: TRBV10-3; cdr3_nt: TGTGCCATCACCAGACTAGTGATTAATGAGCAGTTCTTC; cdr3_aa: CAITRLVINEQFF
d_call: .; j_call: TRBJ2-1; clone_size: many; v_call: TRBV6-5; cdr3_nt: TGTGCCAGCAGTTACGAGGAGAACCTATACAATGAGCAGTTCTTC; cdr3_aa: CASSYEENLYNEQFF
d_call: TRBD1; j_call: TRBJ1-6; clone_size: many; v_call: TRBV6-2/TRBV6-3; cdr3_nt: TGTGCCAGCAGTCGCCGCGGCGGGACAGTGCACCATAATTCACCCCTCCACTTT; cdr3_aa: CASSRRGGTVHHNSPLHF
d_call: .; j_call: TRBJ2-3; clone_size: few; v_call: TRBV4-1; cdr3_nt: TGCGCCAGCAGCCAAGAGTTTCCGGAGGGAAGCAGGGATACGCAGTATTTT; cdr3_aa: CASSQEFPEGSRDTQYF
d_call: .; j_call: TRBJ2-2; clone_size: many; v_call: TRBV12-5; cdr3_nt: TGTGCTAGTGGTTTGGTAACGGGGGCGCACACCGGGGAGCTGTTTTTT; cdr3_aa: CASGLVTGAHTGELFF
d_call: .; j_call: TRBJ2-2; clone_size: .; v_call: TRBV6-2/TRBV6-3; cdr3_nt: TGCTATACAGGGTTTGGCGGGGAGCTGTTTTTT; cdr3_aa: CYTGFGGELFF
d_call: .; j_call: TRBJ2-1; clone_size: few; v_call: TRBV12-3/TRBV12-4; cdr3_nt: TGTGCCAGCAGAGCAAGAAACAATGAGCAGTTCTTC; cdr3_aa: CASRARNNEQFF
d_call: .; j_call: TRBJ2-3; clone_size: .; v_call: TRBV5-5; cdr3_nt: TGTGCCAGCAGCTTCTGGGTTGTCACAGATACGCAGTATTTT; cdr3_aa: CASSFWVVTDTQYF
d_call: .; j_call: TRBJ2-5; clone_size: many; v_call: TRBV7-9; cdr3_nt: TGTGCCAGCAGCTTAGGAACAGACCAAGAGACCCAGTACTTC; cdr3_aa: CASSLGTDQETQYF
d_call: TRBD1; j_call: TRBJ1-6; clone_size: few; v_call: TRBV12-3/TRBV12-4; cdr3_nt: TGTGCCAGCAGTTTTTCCCTTACACAGGGGACCCTCCACTTT; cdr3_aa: CASSFSLTQGTLHF
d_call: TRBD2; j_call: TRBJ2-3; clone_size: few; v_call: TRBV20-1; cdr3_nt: TGCAGTGCTGTACGGGGACTAGCGGGAGTCGCAGATACGCAGTATTTT; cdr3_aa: CSAVRGLAGVADTQYF
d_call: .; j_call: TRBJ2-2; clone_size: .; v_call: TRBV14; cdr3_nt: TGTGCCAGCAGCCAACACCGAGGGTCCGGGGAGCTGTTTTTT; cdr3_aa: CASSQHRGSGELFF
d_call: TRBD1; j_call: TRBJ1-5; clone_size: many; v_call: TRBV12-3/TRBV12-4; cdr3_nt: TGTGCCAGCAGACGGGACAGGGCGAGCAATCAGCCCCAGCATTTT; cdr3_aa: CASRRDRASNQPQHF
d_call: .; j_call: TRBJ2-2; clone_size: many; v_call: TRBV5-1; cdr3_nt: TGCGCCAGCAGCCCATATACTCACGGGAACACCGGGGAGCTGTTTTTT; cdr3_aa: CASSPYTHGNTGELFF
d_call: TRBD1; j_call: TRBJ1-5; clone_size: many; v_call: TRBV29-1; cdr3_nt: TGCAGCGTGGCCAGGGGGTCCAATCAGCCCCAGCATTTT; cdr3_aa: CSVARGSNQPQHF
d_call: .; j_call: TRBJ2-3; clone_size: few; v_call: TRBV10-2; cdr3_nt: TGCGCCAGCATTAGGGGGGCGTTTGCTAGCACAGATACGCAGTATTTT; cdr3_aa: CASIRGAFASTDTQYF
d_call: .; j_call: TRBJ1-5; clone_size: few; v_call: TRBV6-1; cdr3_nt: TGTGCCAGCAGTGTACGGGACGGTAGCAATCAGCCCCAGCATTTT; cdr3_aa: CASSVRDGSNQPQHF
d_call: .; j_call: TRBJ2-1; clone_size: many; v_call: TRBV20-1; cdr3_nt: TGCAGTGCTAGAGCGGGCAATGAGCAGTTCTTC; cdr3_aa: CSARAGNEQFF
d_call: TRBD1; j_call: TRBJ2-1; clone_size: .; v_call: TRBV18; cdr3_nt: TGTGCCAGCTCGGAACGGACAGGGTCACAGTTCTTC; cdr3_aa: CASSERTGSQFF
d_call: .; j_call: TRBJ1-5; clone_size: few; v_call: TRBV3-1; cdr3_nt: TGTGCCAGCAGCCAAGCGGCAGGATATCAGCCCCAGCATTTT; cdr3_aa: CASSQAAGYQPQHF
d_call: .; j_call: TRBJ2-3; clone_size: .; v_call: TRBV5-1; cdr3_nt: TGCGCCAGCAGCCCAGCGGTAGCAGATACGCAGTATTTT; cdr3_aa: CASSPAVADTQYF
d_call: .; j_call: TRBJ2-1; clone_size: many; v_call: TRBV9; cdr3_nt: TGTGCCAGCAGCGTGGACTCCGACAATGAGCAGTTCTTC; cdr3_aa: CASSVDSDNEQFF
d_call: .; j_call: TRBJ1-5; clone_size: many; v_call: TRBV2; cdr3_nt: TGTGCCAGCAGGCCGACGGCCTCCATCGGGCCCCAGCATTTT; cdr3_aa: CASRPTASIGPQHF
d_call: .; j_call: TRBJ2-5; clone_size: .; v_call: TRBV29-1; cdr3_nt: TGCAGCGTTGGGGGGCTAATGGAGACCCAGTACTTC; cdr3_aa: CSVGGLMETQYF
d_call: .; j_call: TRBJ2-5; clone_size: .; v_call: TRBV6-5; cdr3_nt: TGTGCCAGCAGTTACTCGGGGGCCCAAGAGACCCAGTACTTC; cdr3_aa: CASSYSGAQETQYF
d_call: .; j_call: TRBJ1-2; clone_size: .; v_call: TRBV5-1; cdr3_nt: TGCGCCAGCAGCTCCAACCCGAGAGTAAACTATGGCTACACCTTC; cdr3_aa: CASSSNPRVNYGYTF
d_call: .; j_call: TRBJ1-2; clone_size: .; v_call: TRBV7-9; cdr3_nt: TGTGCCAGCAGCTTAGTAGGGAGTGGCTACACCTTC; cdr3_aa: CASSLVGSGYTF
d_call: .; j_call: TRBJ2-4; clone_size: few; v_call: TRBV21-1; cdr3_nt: TGTGCCAGCAGCACGGGACTAGCGTTCGGGAATCGGGCCAAAAACATTCAGTACTTC; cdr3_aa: CASSTGLAFGNRAKNIQYF
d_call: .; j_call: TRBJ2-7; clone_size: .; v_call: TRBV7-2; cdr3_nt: TGTGCCAGCAGCTTAGAGATAGAATACGAGCAGTACTTC; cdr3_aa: CASSLEIEYEQYF
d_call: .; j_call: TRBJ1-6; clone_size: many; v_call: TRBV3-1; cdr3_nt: TGTGCCAGCAGCCGCGGGAGGGGTAATTCACCCCTCCACTTT; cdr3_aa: CASSRGRGNSPLHF